The present entry profiles one TCR beta chain with its context. Its antigen remains unidentified. Constant-segment primers were used for 5'RACE, and the resulting TCR alpha and TCR beta cDNA libraries carried sample barcodes and UMIs. A single record per CDR3 protein comes from TCRdb applying MiXCR to the 5' RACE reads. The table includes 350,000 to 500,000 distinct CDR3 sequences, more than 20% detected once. This sample was included in a study of T-cell memory formation after mild COVID-19. Study results and caveats: Second-wave clones with a day 37 peak had unconfirmed SARS-CoV-2 specificity. Later expanders leaned CD4+, whereas day 15 to 85 contracting clones were balanced CD4/CD8. Among contracting clones, CD4+ were mainly CM/EM and CD8+ enriched in EMRA.

Germline CDR1 LGHDT, CDR2 YNNKEL (reference sequence). V lost 1 base and J 5 bases, leaving 6 bases between the germline ends. The CDR3 has 12 amino acids. The TCR originated in an adult woman who had mild COVID-19 (a few samples of this study predate the infection). Cell type and time point are not known. This sequence joins TRBV3-1 and TRBJ2-7; no definite D call. The material sequenced was PBMCs or a T cell subset sorted from them (not recorded which). The CDR3 spells CASSQVWDEQYF. DNA for the CDR3: TGTGCCAGCAGCCAAGTATGGGACGAGCAGTACTTC.